One and the same sample provided the 29 T cell receptor beta chains below, sequenced in a study of lymphopenia after photon versus proton radiotherapy. The data were produced by immunoSEQ multiplex PCR, yet TCRdb's version contains in-frame clones alone and is incomplete. The repertoire holds tens of thousands of clones, roughly 83% seen once, with around 2.1% in the top ten. Source: peripheral blood, taken from a patient treated with proton-based radiotherapy. These receptors were obtained from a man in his 60s with pancreatic cancer.

There are a few counts of this clone. The chain couples TRBV2 to TRBJ1-1; a possible D gene is TRBD1 (6 bases). The germline V gene encodes CDR1 SNHLY and CDR2 FYNNEI. CDR3 length: 14 residues. V dropped 6 bases and J dropped 2 bases, with 13 bases sitting between them. The CDR3 region has the DNA TGTGCCAGCAGGAAACAGGGATATAACACTGAAGCTTTCTTT. Translation gives CASRKQGYNTEAFF.

CDR3 coding DNA: TGTGCCAGCAGCGGTTACAGGGCCCCAGATACGCAGTATTTT. Protein sequence: CASSGYRAPDTQYF. This chain uses TRBV11-2 with TRBJ2-3; TRBD1 is a possible D gene (6 bases). The germline V and J ends were trimmed by 5 bases and 4 bases, with 13 bases remaining between them. CDR3 size: 14 residues. Per germline, CDR1 SGHAT and CDR2 FQNNGV.

The chain carries TRBV5-1 and TRBJ2-3; 10 positions match TRBD2. V trimming: 0 bases; J trimming: 1 base; junction bases outside the gene matches: 2. This CDR3 has 16 amino acids. Per the germline V gene, CDR1 is SGHRS and CDR2 is YFSETQ. For the CDR3, the DNA is TGCGCCAGCAGCTTGGGCGGGACTAGCGGCACAGATACGCAGTATTTT. Its translation: CASSLGGTSGTDTQYF.

The CDR3 DNA reads as TGTGCCAGCAGCTTAGGATTGGGGGGCACTTCCTACAATGAGCAGTTCTTC. It codes for CASSLGLGGTSYNEQFF. The gene calls are TRBV7-9 and TRBJ2-1, with D perhaps given as TRBD1 or TRBD2 (6 bases each). V dropped 1 base and J dropped 1 base, with 14 bases sitting between them. This CDR3 is 17 amino acids long. Germline V lookup: CDR1 SEHNR, CDR2 FQNEAQ (reference sequence). Full variable domain (rest looked up from reference TRBV7-9 and TRBJ2-1): DTGVSQNPRHKITKRGQNVTFRCDPISEHNRLYWYRQTLGQGPEFLTYFQNEAQLEKSRLLSDRFSAERPKGSFSTLEIQRTEQGDSAMYLCASSLGLGGTSYNEQFFGPGTRLTVL.

The DNA for the CDR3 is TGTGCCAGCAGCCCCTTGCGTGACAGACGCACAGATACGCAGTATTTT. Translating gives CASSPLRDRRTDTQYF. The rearrangement uses TRBV5-4 and TRBJ2-3, with D maybe TRBD1 (5 bases). Germline V lookup: CDR1 SGHNT, CDR2 YYREEE (reference sequence). Trimming shortened V by 4 bases and J by 1 base, and 16 bases separated the two germline ends. CDR3 size: 16 residues.

The chain combines TRBV30 with TRBJ1-4, with D hard to call. Germline V gene lookup returns CDR1 GTSNPN and CDR2 SVGIG (reference sequence). The CDR3 covers 12 residues. The germline V and J ends were trimmed by 2 bases and 8 bases, with 9 bases remaining between them. The CDR3 loop reads CAWSSPKEKLFF. Written as DNA, the CDR3 is TGTGCCTGGAGTAGCCCGAAGGAAAAACTGTTTTTT. The whole variable domain, filled in from reference TRBV30 and TRBJ1-4, reads SQTIHQWPATLVQPVGSPLSLECTVEGTSNPNLYWYRQAAGRGLQLLFYSVGIGQISSEVPQNLSASRPQDRQFILSSKKLLLSDSGFYLCAWSSPKEKLFFGSGTQLSVL.

The chain recombines TRBV9 with TRBJ2-2; D gene uncertain. The V and J ends lost 0 bases and 2 bases respectively, with 5 bases between them. CDR3 length: 14 amino acids. Germline V gene data show CDR1 as SGDLS and CDR2 as YYNGEE. CDR3 in amino acids: CASSVEPNTGELFF. The CDR3 region has the DNA TGTGCCAGCAGCGTAGAACCAAACACCGGGGAGCTGTTTTTT.

This clone was observed once. The chain employs TRBV28 and TRBJ1-1, with D perhaps matching TRBD1 (5 bases). Trimming removed 8 bases from V and 4 bases from J, with 17 bases in between. The CDR3 is 14 amino acids. Germline V gives CDR1 MDHEN, CDR2 SYDVKM. CDR3 sequence: CASSPPGEVTEAFF. For the CDR3, the DNA is TGTGCCAGCTCCCCCCCGGGGGAGGTCACTGAAGCTTTCTTT.

V gene TRBV10-1 combines with J gene TRBJ2-1; 9 bases align to TRBD1. The CDR3 runs to 15 residues. After removal of 3 bases from V and 7 bases from J, the junction contained 7 bases not matched to a gene. The germline gives CDR1 WNHNN, CDR2 SYGVQD (reference sequence). The CDR3 region has the DNA TGCGCCAGCAGTGATATGGGACAGGGCGGTAATGAGCAGTTCTTC. It is translated as CASSDMGQGGNEQFF.

The J gene is TRBJ2-7, the V gene TRBV7-2; D is uncertain. V dropped 3 bases and J dropped 9 bases, with 15 bases sitting between them. From germline, CDR1 is SGHTA and CDR2 FQGNSA. The CDR3 sequence is 13 residues long. CDR3 sequence reads: CASSFGPLGGQYF. DNA of the CDR3: TGTGCCAGCAGCTTCGGTCCTCTCGGCGGGCAGTACTTC.

The V call is TRBV9, the J call TRBJ2-1; possibly TRBD2 for D (5 bases). Trimming left V 2 bases short and J 4 bases short, with 13 bases between. Germline V gives CDR1 SGDLS, CDR2 YYNGEE. The CDR3 length is 15 residues. CDR3 amino acids: CASSVLSGLYNEQFF. The CDR3 nucleotides read TGTGCCAGCAGCGTGTTAAGCGGCCTTTACAATGAGCAGTTCTTC.

The genes are TRBV7-2 and TRBJ2-2; no clear D. The CDR3 runs to 16 residues. Trimming removed 2 bases from V and 4 bases from J, with 14 bases in between. CDR1 SGHTA and CDR2 FQGNSA come from the germline V gene. CDR3 in amino acids: CASSLSPPGVTGELFF. CDR3 in DNA: TGTGCCAGCAGCTTAAGTCCCCCAGGAGTCACCGGGGAGCTGTTTTTT.

This chain connects TRBV7-2 to TRBJ2-3; no firm D call. This CDR3 spans 12 amino acids. The ends were cut back, 0 bases at V and 10 bases at J, with 8 bases in the middle. Germline loops: CDR1 SGHTA, CDR2 FQGNSA. CDR3 loop: CASSLAQYAQYF. CDR3 DNA sequence: TGTGCCAGCAGCTTAGCGCAGTACGCGCAGTATTTT. Variable domain in full (rest from reference TRBV7-2 and TRBJ2-3): GAGVSQSPSNKVTEKGKDVELRCDPISGHTALYWYRQSLGQGLEFLIYFQGNSAPDKSGLPSDRFSAERTGGSVSTLTIQRTQQEDSAVYLCASSLAQYAQYFGPGTRLTVL.

The chain recombines TRBV4-3 with TRBJ1-5; tentatively, D is TRBD1 (6 bases). The ends were cut back, 4 bases at V and 7 bases at J, with 20 bases in the middle. The CDR3 loop spans 16 amino acids. The germline V gene encodes CDR1 LGHNA and CDR2 YSLEER. DNA for the CDR3: TGCGCCAGCAGCCCTACTCGACAGGTTTTAGGGCAGCCCCAGCATTTT. Amino acids: CASSPTRQVLGQPQHF.

This clone was detected only a few times. The chain is built from TRBV11-3 and TRBJ2-1; D possibly uses TRBD1 or TRBD2 (5 bases each). V dropped 5 bases and J dropped 7 bases, with 18 bases sitting between them. The CDR3 contains 15 residues. Germline values: CDR1 SGHNT, CDR2 YENEEA. The chain's CDR3 is CASSALGVVDNEQFF. Here the CDR3 DNA reads TGTGCCAGCAGCGCCTTGGGGGTAGTCGATAATGAGCAGTTCTTC.

This clone turned up a few times. The chain is built from TRBV30 and TRBJ1-1; no firm D call. V lost 1 base and J lost 7, with 10 bases in between. Germline values: CDR1 GTSNPN, CDR2 SVGIG (reference sequence). This CDR3 has 12 amino acids. For the CDR3, the DNA is TGTGCCTGGAGTGCTAGCCAGTTTGAAGCTTTCTTT. It encodes CAWSASQFEAFF.

The rearrangement joins TRBV2 to TRBJ2-1; D perhaps matches TRBD2 (8 bases). This CDR3 is 13 amino acids long. Germline V CDR1 and CDR2: SNHLY, FYNNEI. Trimming removed 3 bases from V and 9 bases from J, with 12 bases in between. CDR3 protein: CASSERGDSEQFF. In nucleotides, the CDR3 is TGTGCCAGCAGTGAGCGGGGGGACAGTGAGCAGTTCTTC.

The chain recombines TRBV6-1 with TRBJ1-2; unclear D gene. The germline V and J ends were trimmed by 2 bases and 4 bases, with 14 bases remaining between them. Germline lookup yields CDR1 MNHNS and CDR2 SASEGT. The CDR3 contains 15 residues. CDR3 sequence (DNA): TGTGCCAGCAGTGAATCATTAGGCCAGGCCTATGGCTACACCTTC. Amino acids: CASSESLGQAYGYTF.

This clone appeared a single time. The V gene is TRBV13, the J gene TRBJ2-1; 12 nucleotides agree with TRBD2. Trimming removed 5 bases from V and 5 bases from J; junction bases left unmatched: 10. Germline V gene data show CDR1 as PRHDT and CDR2 as FYEKMQ (reference sequence). The length of the CDR3 is 17 residues. CDR3 bases: TGTGCCAGCAGCCCGCGGACTAGCGGGATTGTCGACAATGAGCAGTTCTTC. It yields the protein CASSPRTSGIVDNEQFF. Full variable domain (rest looked up from reference TRBV13 and TRBJ2-1): AAGVIQSPRHLIKEKRETATLKCYPIPRHDTVYWYQQGPGQDPQFLISFYEKMQSDKGSIPDRFSAQQFSDYHSELNMSSLELGDSALYFCASSPRTSGIVDNEQFFGPGTRLTVL.

J is TRBJ1-1 and V is TRBV7-8; 7 bases line up with TRBD1. CDR1 is SGHVS and CDR2 is FQNEAQ in the germline V gene. This CDR3 spans 14 amino acids. Trimming took 7 bases from V and 2 from J; bases not matched to a gene: 7. The CDR3 region is CASTLNRGNTEAFF. The CDR3 bases are TGTGCCAGCACCCTAAACAGGGGAAACACTGAAGCTTTCTTT.

J is TRBJ1-5 and V is TRBV28; D gene uncertain. Germline-derived CDR1 and CDR2 are MDHEN and SYDVKM. This CDR3 contains 13 residues. V lost 8 bases and J 0 bases, leaving 8 bases between the germline ends. The CDR3 spells CASAQHSNQPQHF. CDR3 sequence (DNA): TGTGCCAGCGCCCAGCATAGCAATCAGCCCCAGCATTTT.

The chain couples TRBV4-2 to TRBJ1-4; 8 bases match TRBD1. Germline V gives CDR1 LGHNA, CDR2 YNFKEQ. This CDR3 has 16 residues. V gave up 4 bases and J gave up 8 bases; unmatched junction bases: 12. This CDR3 is CASSRLGQGAREKLFF. DNA for the CDR3: TGTGCCAGCAGCCGTCTGGGGCAGGGGGCTCGGGAAAAACTGTTTTTT.

DNA for the CDR3: TGCGCCAGCAGTGAGTCTGAACAGGTAAGCTCCTATAATTCACCCCTCCACTTT. It yields the protein CASSESEQVSSYNSPLHF. The J gene is TRBJ1-6, the V gene TRBV10-1; tentatively, D is TRBD1 (5 bases). The CDR3 spans 18 residues. Germline CDR1 and CDR2: WNHNN and SYGVQD (reference sequence). V was shortened by 0 bases and J by 0 bases, with 12 bases between the two germline ends.

The chain is built from TRBV6-1 and TRBJ2-3; D may be TRBD1 (5 bases). Trimming left V 3 bases short and J 2 bases short, with 15 bases between. The CDR3 consists of 16 residues. Germline V gives CDR1 MNHNS, CDR2 SASEGT. CDR3 nucleotides: TGTGCCAGCAGTGATTACGGCAGGGCTAACACAGATACGCAGTATTTT. This translates into CASSDYGRANTDTQYF.

The V gene is TRBV19, the J gene TRBJ1-1; TRBD1 matches at 7 bases. CDR3 size: 14 residues. The V and J ends lost 2 bases and 2 bases, in that order; junction bases with no gene match: 2. Per the germline V gene, CDR1 is LNHDA and CDR2 is SQIVND (reference sequence). This CDR3 is CASSIRGGNTEAFF. CDR3 nucleotides: TGTGCCAGTAGTATACGAGGGGGCAACACTGAAGCTTTCTTT.

The genes are TRBV11-2 and TRBJ2-3; D gene unclear. This CDR3 has 15 amino acids. From germline, CDR1 is SGHAT and CDR2 FQNNGV. V was trimmed by 6 bases and J by 0 bases, leaving 13 bases between them. The CDR3 loop is CASSPLVSSTDTQYF. The CDR3 DNA reads as TGTGCCAGCAGTCCCTTAGTGTCAAGCACAGATACGCAGTATTTT.

The chain carries TRBV4-2 and TRBJ2-6; D gene uncertain. Per germline, CDR1 LGHNA and CDR2 YNFKEQ. V lost 1 base, J lost 3 bases, and 1 base lay in between. The CDR3 sequence is 13 residues long. The CDR3 loop reads CASSQGGANVLTF. Written as DNA, the CDR3 is TGTGCCAGCAGCCAAGGTGGGGCCAACGTCCTGACTTTC.

This chain connects TRBV15 to TRBJ2-5; 7 bases fit TRBD1. Germline V gene data show CDR1 as LNHNV and CDR2 as YYDKDF (reference sequence). The junction had 8 bases not matched to a gene; V was cut back by 2 bases and J by 2 bases. The CDR3 runs to 16 residues. The CDR3 DNA reads TGTGCCACCAGCAGATCACAGGGCAGGGGGCAAGAGACCCAGTACTTC. Residues: CATSRSQGRGQETQYF.

The chain carries TRBV4-3 and TRBJ2-1, with TRBD2 matching 10 bases. CDR3 length: 16 residues. J lost 3 bases, V lost 3 bases, and 5 bases had no gene match. Germline V gene lookup returns CDR1 LGHNA and CDR2 YSLEER. The CDR3 nucleotides read TGCGCCAGCAGCCACTCCGGGACTAGCGTCTACAATGAGCAGTTCTTC. This codes for CASSHSGTSVYNEQFF.